A selection of T cell receptor beta chains follows, all from one sample in a study of CD8+ T cells in alopecia areata. Assay: immunoSEQ multiplex PCR; the TCRdb copy retains only in-frame clones and omits some. Among tens of thousands of clones listed, around 54% were seen once. The sequencing sample was made of NKG2D-high CD8+ T cells sorted from blood. The receptors were sampled from a human donor with alopecia areata. The CDR3 runs from the conserved cysteine through the conserved F or W. The D gene is left open where the match is weak. The listing skips clone size in some rows; elsewhere it reads once, few, many or a size class.

>few|TRBV4-1|TRBD2|TRBJ2-2
CASSQDSGGGNTGELFF
TGCGCCAGCAGCCAAGATTCGGGGGGTGGGAACACCGGGGAGCTGTTTTTT
>.|TRBV7-9|.|TRBJ1-3
CASSLVPDAGNTIYF
TGTGCCAGCAGCTTGGTGCCCGACGCGGGAAACACCATATATTTT
>few|TRBV11-2|.|TRBJ2-7
CASSLMEAYEQYF
TGTGCCAGCAGCTTAATGGAGGCCTACGAGCAGTACTTC
>.|TRBV4-2|.|TRBJ1-1
CASSEEVVNTEAFF
TGTGCCAGCAGCGAAGAGGTCGTGAACACTGAAGCTTTCTTT
>.|TRBV4-1|.|TRBJ2-1
CASSQGESVGQFF
TGCGCCAGCAGCCAAGGGGAGAGTGTCGGGCAGTTCTTC
>.|TRBV28|TRBD1|TRBJ2-2
CASSRQGRDTGELFF
TGTGCCAGCAGTAGACAGGGCCGGGACACCGGGGAGCTGTTTTTT
>.|TRBV28|.|TRBJ2-5
CASSLRTSQETQYF
TGTGCCAGCAGTCTCAGGACATCTCAAGAGACCCAGTACTTC
>.|TRBV6-5|TRBD2|TRBJ2-5
CASRTTSVETQYF
TGTGCCAGCAGAACCACTAGCGTGGAGACCCAGTACTTC
>.|TRBV2|.|TRBJ2-3
CASAAEWTDTQYF
TGTGCCAGCGCGGCAGAGTGGACAGATACGCAGTATTTT
>.|TRBV11-2|TRBD2|TRBJ2-7
CASSFGLAGGGYEQYF
TGTGCCAGCAGCTTCGGACTAGCGGGGGGTGGGTACGAGCAGTACTTC
>.|TRBV7-8|.|TRBJ1-3
CASSPWASPGNTIYF
TGTGCCAGCAGCCCGTGGGCCTCTCCTGGAAACACCATATATTTT
>.|TRBV2|.|TRBJ2-7
CASSDWSPYEQYF
TGTGCCAGCAGTGACTGGTCACCCTACGAGCAGTACTTC
>.|TRBV6-6|.|TRBJ2-7
CASSFFDSAPYEQYF
TGTGCCAGCAGCTTCTTCGACAGTGCTCCCTACGAGCAGTACTTC
>once|TRBV27|.|TRBJ1-1
CASRELLGITEAFF
TGTGCCAGCAGAGAGTTATTAGGGATCACTGAAGCTTTCTTT
>few|TRBV29-1|.|TRBJ1-1
CSVITMNTEAFF
TGCAGCGTCATAACCATGAACACTGAAGCTTTCTTT
>.|TRBV7-9|.|TRBJ1-2
CASHEGPGYTF
TGTGCCAGCCACGAAGGGCCCGGCTACACCTTC
>few|TRBV29-1|.|TRBJ2-5
CSVEDRGTQYF
TGCAGCGTTGAAGATCGGGGGACCCAGTACTTC
>.|TRBV7-6|.|TRBJ2-5
CASSLVTGEYQETQYF
TGTGCCAGCAGCTTAGTAACAGGAGAGTACCAAGAGACCCAGTACTTC
>.|TRBV27|TRBD2|TRBJ2-2
CASSSGGAAGELFF
TGTGCCAGCAGTAGCGGGGGGGCCGCCGGGGAGCTGTTTTTT
>few|TRBV29-1|TRBD1|TRBJ2-7
CSVEEDRPSSYEQYF
TGCAGCGTTGAAGAGGACAGGCCAAGCTCCTACGAGCAGTACTTC
>.|TRBV14|TRBD1|TRBJ2-3
CASSPGQGAADTQYF
TGTGCCAGCAGCCCCGGACAGGGGGCTGCAGATACGCAGTATTTT
>few|TRBV14|.|TRBJ1-1
CASSQGWTAEAFF
TGTGCCAGCAGCCAAGGTTGGACCGCCGAAGCTTTCTTT
>.|TRBV9|TRBD2|TRBJ2-1
CASSEAGARSYNEQFF
TGTGCCAGCAGCGAAGCGGGAGCTCGCTCCTACAATGAGCAGTTCTTC
>.|TRBV5-1|.|TRBJ1-5
CASSLSGGWPQHF
TGCGCCAGCAGCCTATCAGGTGGTTGGCCCCAGCATTTT
>.|TRBV29-1|.|TRBJ2-3
CSVPWGRATDTQYF
TGCAGCGTTCCCTGGGGTAGGGCGACAGATACGCAGTATTTT
>.|TRBV7-9|.|TRBJ2-1
CASSLRDTGENEQFF
TGTGCCAGCAGCTTACGGGACACCGGAGAGAATGAGCAGTTCTTC
>few|TRBV14|.|TRBJ1-1
CASSLRQNTEAFF
TGTGCCAGCAGCCTGAGGCAGAACACTGAAGCTTTCTTT
>.|TRBV28|.|TRBJ2-1
CASSLTPGGEQFF
TGTGCCAGCAGTTTAACCCCCGGAGGTGAGCAGTTCTTC
>.|TRBV19|.|TRBJ2-7
CASSPGSLSEQYF
TGTGCCAGTAGTCCAGGCAGCCTCTCCGAGCAGTACTTC
>.|TRBV30|.|TRBJ2-7
CAVDGRERVYEQYF
TGTGCCGTGGACGGTCGGGAGCGGGTCTACGAGCAGTACTTC
>.|TRBV6-1|.|TRBJ2-2
CASSEAVGRNTGELFF
TGTGCCAGCAGTGAAGCAGTCGGACGGAACACCGGGGAGCTGTTTTTT
>.|TRBV4-3|.|TRBJ2-2
CASSQGGWNTGELFF
TGCGCCAGCAGCCAAGGAGGGTGGAACACCGGGGAGCTGTTTTTT
>.|TRBV19|.|TRBJ2-7
CASSIGGRAYEQYF
TGTGCCAGTAGTATTGGTGGCAGGGCCTACGAGCAGTACTTC
>.|TRBV29-1|TRBD2|TRBJ2-3
CSVADTREGPTDTQYF
TGCAGCGTCGCAGACACCAGGGAGGGGCCCACAGATACGCAGTATTTT
>.|TRBV27|TRBD2|TRBJ2-1
CASRLGLAGRNEQFF
TGTGCCAGCAGACTTGGACTAGCGGGAAGGAATGAGCAGTTCTTC
>.|TRBV29-1|TRBD2|TRBJ2-5
CSVEGGRVETQYF
TGCAGCGTTGAGGGCGGGAGGGTGGAGACCCAGTACTTC
>few|TRBV5-4|.|TRBJ2-1
CASTLGSRPVNEQFF
TGTGCCAGCACCCTGGGCTCCAGGCCGGTGAATGAGCAGTTCTTC
>few|TRBV29-1|.|TRBJ2-7
CSVEAGAGEQYF
TGCAGCGTTGAAGCCGGGGCTGGCGAGCAGTACTTC
>few|TRBV29-1|TRBD1|TRBJ1-2
CSVGRGDDGYTF
TGCAGCGTTGGCAGGGGGGACGACGGCTACACCTTC
>few|TRBV7-9|TRBD1|TRBJ1-1
CASSSDPGTVNTEAFF
TGTGCCAGCAGTTCTGACCCCGGGACAGTGAACACTGAAGCTTTCTTT
>.|TRBV6-5|.|TRBJ2-1
CASSYGTTSYNEQFF
TGTGCCAGCAGTTACGGGACCACCTCCTACAATGAGCAGTTCTTC
>.|TRBV6-5|TRBD2|TRBJ2-3
CASSYSTSGKDTQYF
TGTGCCAGCAGTTACTCTACTAGCGGGAAAGATACGCAGTATTTT
>.|TRBV27|.|TRBJ2-3
CASSLGDWGTDTQYF
TGTGCCAGCAGTTTGGGGGATTGGGGCACAGATACGCAGTATTTT
>few|TRBV29-1|TRBD1|TRBJ2-1
CSGDRFNEQFF
TGCAGCGGGGACAGGTTCAATGAGCAGTTCTTC
>.|TRBV20-1|.|TRBJ2-7
CSASIAYEQYF
TGCAGTGCTAGTATTGCCTACGAGCAGTACTTC